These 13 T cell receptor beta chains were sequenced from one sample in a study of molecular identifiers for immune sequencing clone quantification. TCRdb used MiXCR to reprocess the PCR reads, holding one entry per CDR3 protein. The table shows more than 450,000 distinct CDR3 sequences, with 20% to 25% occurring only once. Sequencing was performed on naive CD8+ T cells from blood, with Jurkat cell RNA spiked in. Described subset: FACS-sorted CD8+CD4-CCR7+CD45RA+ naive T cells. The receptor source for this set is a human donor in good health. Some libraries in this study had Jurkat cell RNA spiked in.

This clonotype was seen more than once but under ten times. Written as DNA, the CDR3 is TGTGCCAGCAGTAGCCGGGACAGAGTTTACAATGAGCAGTTCTTC. Its translation is CASSSRDRVYNEQFF. The chain is built from TRBV6-5 and TRBJ2-1; TRBD1 matches at 7 bases. This CDR3 region has 15 residues. Trimming cost V 5 bases and J 4 bases; bases outside gene matches: 8. CDR1 is MNHEY, CDR2 SVGAGI, per germline.

The CDR3 protein is CASTYTWTEYNEQFF. The DNA for the CDR3 is TGTGCCAGCACCTACACGTGGACAGAGTACAATGAGCAGTTCTTC. V usage is TRBV6-2 or TRBV6-3 and J usage is TRBJ2-1; tentative D call: TRBD1 (6 bases). Germline CDR1 is MNHEY and CDR2 is SVGEGT. V lost 7 bases, J lost 4 bases, and 17 bases lay in between. This CDR3 has 15 residues.

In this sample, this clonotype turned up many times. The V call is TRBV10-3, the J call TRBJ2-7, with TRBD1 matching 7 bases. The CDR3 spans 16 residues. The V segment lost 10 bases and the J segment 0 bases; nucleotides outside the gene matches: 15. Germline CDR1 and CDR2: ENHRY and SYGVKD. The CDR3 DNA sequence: TGTGCCACTCATCAAACCGGTCGGGACAGCTCCTACGAGCAGTACTTC. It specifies CATHQTGRDSSYEQYF.

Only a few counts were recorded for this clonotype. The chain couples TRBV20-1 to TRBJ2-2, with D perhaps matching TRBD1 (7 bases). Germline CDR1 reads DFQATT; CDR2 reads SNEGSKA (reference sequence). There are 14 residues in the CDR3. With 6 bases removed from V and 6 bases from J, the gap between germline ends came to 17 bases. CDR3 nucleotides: TGCAGTGCAGCAGACAGGGAGGTCCCCGGGGAGCTGTTTTTT. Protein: CSAADREVPGELFF.

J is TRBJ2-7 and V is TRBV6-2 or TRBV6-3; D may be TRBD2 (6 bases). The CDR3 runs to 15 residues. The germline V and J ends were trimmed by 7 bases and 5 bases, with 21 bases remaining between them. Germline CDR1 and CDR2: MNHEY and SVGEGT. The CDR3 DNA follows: TGTGCCAGCAACCAAGCTGGACTATTTACCGACGAGCAGTACTTC. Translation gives CASNQAGLFTDEQYF.

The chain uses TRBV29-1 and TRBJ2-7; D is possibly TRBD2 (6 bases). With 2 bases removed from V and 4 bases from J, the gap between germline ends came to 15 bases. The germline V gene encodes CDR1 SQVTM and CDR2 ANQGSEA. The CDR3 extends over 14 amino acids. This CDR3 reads CSVEWRDGAYEQYF. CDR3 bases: TGCAGCGTTGAATGGAGGGACGGGGCGTACGAGCAGTACTTC.

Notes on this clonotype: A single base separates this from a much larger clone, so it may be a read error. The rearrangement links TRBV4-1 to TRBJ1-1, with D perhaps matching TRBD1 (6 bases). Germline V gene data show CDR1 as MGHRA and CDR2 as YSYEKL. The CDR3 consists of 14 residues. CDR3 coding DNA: TGCGCCGGCAGCCATATAGGGGGAAACACTGAAGCTTTCTTT. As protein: CAGSHIGGNTEAFF.

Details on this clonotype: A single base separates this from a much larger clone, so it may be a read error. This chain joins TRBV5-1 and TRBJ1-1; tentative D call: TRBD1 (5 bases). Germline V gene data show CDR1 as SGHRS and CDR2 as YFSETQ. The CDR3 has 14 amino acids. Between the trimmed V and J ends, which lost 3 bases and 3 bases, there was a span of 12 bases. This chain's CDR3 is CASSSGGDDTEAFF. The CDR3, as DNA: TGCGCCAGCAGCTCGGGAGGGGACGACACTGAAGCTTTCTTT.

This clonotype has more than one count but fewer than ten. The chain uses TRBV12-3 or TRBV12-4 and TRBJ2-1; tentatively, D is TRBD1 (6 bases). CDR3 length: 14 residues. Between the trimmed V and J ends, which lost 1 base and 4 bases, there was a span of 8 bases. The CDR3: CASSLDDRYNEQFF. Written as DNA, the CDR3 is TGTGCCAGCAGTTTAGACGACAGGTACAATGAGCAGTTCTTC.

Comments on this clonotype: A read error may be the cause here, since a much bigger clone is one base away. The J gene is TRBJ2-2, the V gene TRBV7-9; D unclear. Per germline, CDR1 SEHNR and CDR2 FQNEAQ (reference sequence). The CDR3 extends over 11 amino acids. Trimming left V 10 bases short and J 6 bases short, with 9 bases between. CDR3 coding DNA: TGTGCCACAGTACGGTCCGGGGAGCTGTTTTTT. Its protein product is CATVRSGELFF.

The CDR3 here is CASSPWTLGDTEAFF. CDR3 sequence (DNA): TGTGCCAGCAGCCCCTGGACCCTAGGGGACACTGAAGCTTTCTTT. This chain joins TRBV9 and TRBJ1-1; TRBD1 is a possible D gene (5 bases). From germline, CDR1 is SGDLS and CDR2 YYNGEE. V was shortened by 4 bases and J by 3 bases, with 16 bases between the two germline ends. There are 15 residues in the CDR3.

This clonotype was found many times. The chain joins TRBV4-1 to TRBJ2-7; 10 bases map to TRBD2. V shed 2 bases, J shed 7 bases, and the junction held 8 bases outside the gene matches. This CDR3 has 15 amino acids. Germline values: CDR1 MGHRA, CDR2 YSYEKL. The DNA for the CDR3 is TGCGCCAGCAGCCAACCTAGCGGGGGACGGCGGGAGCAGTACTTC. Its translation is CASSQPSGGRREQYF.

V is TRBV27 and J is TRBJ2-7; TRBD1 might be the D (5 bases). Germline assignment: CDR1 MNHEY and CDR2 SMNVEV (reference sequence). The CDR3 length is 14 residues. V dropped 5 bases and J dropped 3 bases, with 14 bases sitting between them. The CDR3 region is CASSPRGGDYEQYF. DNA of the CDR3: TGTGCCAGCAGTCCTAGGGGCGGAGACTACGAGCAGTACTTC.